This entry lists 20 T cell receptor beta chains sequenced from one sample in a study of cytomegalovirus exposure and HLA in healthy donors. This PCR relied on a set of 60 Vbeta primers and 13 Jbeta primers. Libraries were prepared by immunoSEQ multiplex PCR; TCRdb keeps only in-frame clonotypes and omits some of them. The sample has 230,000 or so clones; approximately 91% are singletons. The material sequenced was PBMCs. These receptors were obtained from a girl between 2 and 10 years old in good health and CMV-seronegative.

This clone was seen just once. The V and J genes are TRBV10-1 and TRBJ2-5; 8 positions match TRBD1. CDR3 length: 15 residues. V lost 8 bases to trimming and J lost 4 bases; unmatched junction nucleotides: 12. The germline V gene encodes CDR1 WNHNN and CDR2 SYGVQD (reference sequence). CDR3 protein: CASSTIGQGGETQYF. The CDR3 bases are TGCGCCAGCTCCACTATCGGACAGGGTGGAGAGACCCAGTACTTC.

The CDR3 DNA is TGTGCCAGTAGTCCTCGGGGAGGGGACTTCTCCTACGAGCAGTACTTC. The encoded protein is CASSPRGGDFSYEQYF. The chain uses TRBV19 and TRBJ2-7; TRBD2 aligns across 7 bases. V trimming: 5 bases; J trimming: 0 bases; junction bases outside the gene matches: 10. CDR1 is LNHDA, CDR2 SQIVND, per germline (reference sequence). CDR3 length equals 16 residues.

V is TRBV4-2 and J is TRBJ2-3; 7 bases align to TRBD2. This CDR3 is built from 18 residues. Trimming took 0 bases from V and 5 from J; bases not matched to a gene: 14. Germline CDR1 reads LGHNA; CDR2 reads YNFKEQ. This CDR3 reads CASSQEGFGGGPRDTQYF. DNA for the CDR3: TGTGCCAGCAGCCAAGAGGGCTTCGGGGGAGGGCCCAGAGATACGCAGTATTTT.

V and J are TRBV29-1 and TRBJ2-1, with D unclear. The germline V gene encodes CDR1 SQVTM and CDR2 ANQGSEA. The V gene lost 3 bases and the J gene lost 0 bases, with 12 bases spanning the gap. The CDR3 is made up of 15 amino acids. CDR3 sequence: CSVDKSLSSYNEQFF. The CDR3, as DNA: TGCAGCGTTGATAAGAGCTTGAGCTCCTACAATGAGCAGTTCTTC.

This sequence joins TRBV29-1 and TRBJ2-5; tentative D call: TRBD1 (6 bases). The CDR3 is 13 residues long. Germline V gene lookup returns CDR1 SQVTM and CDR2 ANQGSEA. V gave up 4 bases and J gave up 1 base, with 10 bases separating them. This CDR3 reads CSVASTGQETQYF. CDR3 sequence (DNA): TGCAGCGTTGCGTCGACAGGCCAAGAGACCCAGTACTTC.

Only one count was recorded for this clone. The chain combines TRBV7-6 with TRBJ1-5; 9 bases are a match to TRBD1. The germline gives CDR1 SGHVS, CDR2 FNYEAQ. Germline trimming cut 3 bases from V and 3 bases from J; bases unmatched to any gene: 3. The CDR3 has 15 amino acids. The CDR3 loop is CASSFGTGSNQPQHF. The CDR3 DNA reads TGTGCCAGCAGCTTTGGGACAGGGTCCAATCAGCCCCAGCATTTT.

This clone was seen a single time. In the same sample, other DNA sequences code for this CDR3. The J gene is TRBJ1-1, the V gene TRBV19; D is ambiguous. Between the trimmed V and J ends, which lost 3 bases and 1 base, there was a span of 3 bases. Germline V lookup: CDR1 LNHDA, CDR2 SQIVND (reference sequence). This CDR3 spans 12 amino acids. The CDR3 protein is CASSISNTEAFF. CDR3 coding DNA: TGTGCCAGTAGTATCTCGAACACTGAAGCTTTCTTT.

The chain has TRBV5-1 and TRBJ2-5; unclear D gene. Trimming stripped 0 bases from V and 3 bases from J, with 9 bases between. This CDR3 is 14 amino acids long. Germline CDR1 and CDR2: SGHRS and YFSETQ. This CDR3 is CASSLAGGEETQYF. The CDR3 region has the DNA TGCGCCAGCAGCTTGGCCGGCGGTGAAGAGACCCAGTACTTC.

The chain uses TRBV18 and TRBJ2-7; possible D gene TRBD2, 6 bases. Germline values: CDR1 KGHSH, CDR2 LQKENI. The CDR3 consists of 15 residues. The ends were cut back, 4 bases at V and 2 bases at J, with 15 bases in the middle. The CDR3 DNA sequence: TGTGCCAGCTCACTCTCAGCGGGCACGACCTACGAGCAGTACTTC. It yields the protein CASSLSAGTTYEQYF.

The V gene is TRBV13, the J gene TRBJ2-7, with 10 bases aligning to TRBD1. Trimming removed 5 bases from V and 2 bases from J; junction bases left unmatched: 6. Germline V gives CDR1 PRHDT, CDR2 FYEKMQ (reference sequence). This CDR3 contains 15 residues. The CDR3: CASSSSGTGAYEQYF. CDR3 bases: TGTGCCAGCAGCAGTAGCGGGACAGGGGCCTACGAGCAGTACTTC.

This CDR3 is CASSETVMNTEAFF. DNA for the CDR3: TGTGCCAGCAGTGAAACGGTGATGAACACTGAAGCTTTCTTT. The chain combines TRBV6-1 with TRBJ1-1; D is undetermined. The CDR3 is 14 residues long. V lost 2 bases and J lost 0, with 7 bases in between. The V gene's germline CDR1 is MNHNS and CDR2 SASEGT.

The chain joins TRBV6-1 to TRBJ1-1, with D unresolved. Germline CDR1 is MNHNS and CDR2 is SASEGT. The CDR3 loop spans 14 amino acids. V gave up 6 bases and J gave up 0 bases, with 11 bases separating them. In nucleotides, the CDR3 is TGTGCCAGCAGCCCCGATAACATGAACACTGAAGCTTTCTTT. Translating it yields CASSPDNMNTEAFF.

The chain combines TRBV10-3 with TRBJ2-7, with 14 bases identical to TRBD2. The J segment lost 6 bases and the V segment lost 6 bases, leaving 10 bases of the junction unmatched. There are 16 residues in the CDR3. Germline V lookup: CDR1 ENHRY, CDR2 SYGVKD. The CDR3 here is CAISLRGLAGVAEQYF. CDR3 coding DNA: TGTGCCATCAGCCTGAGGGGACTAGCGGGAGTTGCCGAGCAGTACTTC.

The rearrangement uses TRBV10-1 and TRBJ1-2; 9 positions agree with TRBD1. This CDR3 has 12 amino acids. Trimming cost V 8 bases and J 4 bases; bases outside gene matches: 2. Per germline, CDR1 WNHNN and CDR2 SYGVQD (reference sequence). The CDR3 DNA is TGCGCCAGCGGGACAGGGCCCTATGGCTACACCTTC. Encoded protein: CASGTGPYGYTF.

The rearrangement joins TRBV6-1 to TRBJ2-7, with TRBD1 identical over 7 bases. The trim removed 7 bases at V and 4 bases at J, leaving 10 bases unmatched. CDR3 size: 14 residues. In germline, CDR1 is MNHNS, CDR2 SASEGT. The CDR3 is CASTNRGPTYEQYF. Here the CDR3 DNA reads TGTGCCAGCACCAACAGGGGACCTACGTACGAGCAGTACTTC.

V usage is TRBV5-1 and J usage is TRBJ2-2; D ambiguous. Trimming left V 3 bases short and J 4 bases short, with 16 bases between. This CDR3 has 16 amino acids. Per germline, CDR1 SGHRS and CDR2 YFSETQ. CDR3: CASSSTHGSPTGELFF. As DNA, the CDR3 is TGCGCCAGCAGCTCGACTCACGGATCGCCCACCGGGGAGCTGTTTTTT.

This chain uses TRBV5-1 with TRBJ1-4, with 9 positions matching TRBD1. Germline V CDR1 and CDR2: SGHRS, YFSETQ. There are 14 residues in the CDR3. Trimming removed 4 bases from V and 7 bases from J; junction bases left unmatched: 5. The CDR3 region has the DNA TGCGCCAGCAGCGTGGACAGGGGAGGTGAAAAACTGTTTTTT. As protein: CASSVDRGGEKLFF.

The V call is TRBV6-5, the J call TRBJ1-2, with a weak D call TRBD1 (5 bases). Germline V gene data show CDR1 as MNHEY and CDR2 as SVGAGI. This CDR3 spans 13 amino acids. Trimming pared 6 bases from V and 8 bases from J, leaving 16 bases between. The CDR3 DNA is TGTGCCAGCAGGATACAAGGGGCTCTGGGCTACACCTTC. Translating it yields CASRIQGALGYTF.

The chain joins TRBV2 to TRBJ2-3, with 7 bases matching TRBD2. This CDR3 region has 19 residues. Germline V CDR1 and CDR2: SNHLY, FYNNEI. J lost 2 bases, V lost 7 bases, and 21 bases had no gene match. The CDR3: CASTGGSSGPNVDTDTQYF. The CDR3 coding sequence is TGTGCCAGCACCGGCGGATCTAGCGGTCCTAACGTGGACACAGATACGCAGTATTTT.

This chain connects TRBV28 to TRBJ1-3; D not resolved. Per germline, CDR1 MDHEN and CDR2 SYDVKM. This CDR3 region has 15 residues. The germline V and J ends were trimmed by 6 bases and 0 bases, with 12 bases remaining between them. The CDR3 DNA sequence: TGTGCCAGCAGATTCGGGATGGGCTCTGGAAACACCATATATTTT. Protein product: CASRFGMGSGNTIYF.